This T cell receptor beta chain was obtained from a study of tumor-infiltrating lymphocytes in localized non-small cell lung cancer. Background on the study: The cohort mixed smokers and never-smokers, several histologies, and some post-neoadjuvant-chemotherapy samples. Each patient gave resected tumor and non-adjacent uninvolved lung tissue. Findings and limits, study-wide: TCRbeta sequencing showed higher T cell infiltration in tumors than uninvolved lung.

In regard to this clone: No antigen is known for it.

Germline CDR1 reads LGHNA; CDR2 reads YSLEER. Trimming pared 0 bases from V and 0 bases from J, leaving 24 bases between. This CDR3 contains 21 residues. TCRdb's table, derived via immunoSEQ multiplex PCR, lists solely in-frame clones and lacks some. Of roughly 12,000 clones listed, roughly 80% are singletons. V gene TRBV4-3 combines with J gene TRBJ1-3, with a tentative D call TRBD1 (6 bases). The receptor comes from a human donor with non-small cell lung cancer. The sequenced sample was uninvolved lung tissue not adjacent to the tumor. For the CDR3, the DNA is TGCGCCAGCAGCCAAGAGCTTAGCGTAAAGGGGGTCATTTACTCTGGAAACACCATATATTTT. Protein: CASSQELSVKGVIYSGNTIYF.